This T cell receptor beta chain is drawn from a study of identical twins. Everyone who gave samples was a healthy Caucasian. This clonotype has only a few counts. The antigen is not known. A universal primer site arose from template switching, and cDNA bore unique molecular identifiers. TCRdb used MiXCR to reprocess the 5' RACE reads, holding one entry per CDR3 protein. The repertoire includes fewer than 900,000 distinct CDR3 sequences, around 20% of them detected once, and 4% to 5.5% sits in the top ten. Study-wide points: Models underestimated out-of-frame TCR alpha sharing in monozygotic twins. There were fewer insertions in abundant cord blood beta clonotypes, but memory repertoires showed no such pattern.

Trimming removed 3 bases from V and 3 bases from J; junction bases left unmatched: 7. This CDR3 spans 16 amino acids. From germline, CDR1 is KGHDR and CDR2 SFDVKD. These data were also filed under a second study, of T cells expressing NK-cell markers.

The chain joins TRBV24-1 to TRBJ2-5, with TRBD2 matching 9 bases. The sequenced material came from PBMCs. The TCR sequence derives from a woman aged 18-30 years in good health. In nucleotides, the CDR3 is TGTGCCACCAGTGATGGGGTAGCGGGAGTTGAAGAGACCCAGTACTTC. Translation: CATSDGVAGVEETQYF.